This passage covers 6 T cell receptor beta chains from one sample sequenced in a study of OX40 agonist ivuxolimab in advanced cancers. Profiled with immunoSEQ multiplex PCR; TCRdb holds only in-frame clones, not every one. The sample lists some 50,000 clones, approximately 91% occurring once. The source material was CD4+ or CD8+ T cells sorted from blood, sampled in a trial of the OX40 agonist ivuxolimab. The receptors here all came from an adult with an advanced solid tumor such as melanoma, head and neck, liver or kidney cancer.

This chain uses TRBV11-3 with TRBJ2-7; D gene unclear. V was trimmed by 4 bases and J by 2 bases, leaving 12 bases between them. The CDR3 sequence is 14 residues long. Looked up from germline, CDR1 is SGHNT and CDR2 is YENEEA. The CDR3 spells CASSSRDTPYEQYF. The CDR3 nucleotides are TGTGCCAGCAGCTCGCGCGACACTCCCTACGAGCAGTACTTC.

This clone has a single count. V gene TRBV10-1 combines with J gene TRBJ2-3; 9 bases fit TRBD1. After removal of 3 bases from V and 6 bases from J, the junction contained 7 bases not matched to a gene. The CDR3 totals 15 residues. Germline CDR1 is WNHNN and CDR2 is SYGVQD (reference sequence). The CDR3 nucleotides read TGCGCCAGCAGTGAAGGGGGACAGGGTGGCGATACGCAGTATTTT. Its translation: CASSEGGQGGDTQYF.

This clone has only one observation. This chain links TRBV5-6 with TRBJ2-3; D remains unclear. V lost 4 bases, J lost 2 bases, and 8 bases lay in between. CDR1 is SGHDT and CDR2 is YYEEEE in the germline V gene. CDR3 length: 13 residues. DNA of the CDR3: TGTGCCAGCAGCCGAAGATACACAGATACGCAGTATTTT. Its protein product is CASSRRYTDTQYF.

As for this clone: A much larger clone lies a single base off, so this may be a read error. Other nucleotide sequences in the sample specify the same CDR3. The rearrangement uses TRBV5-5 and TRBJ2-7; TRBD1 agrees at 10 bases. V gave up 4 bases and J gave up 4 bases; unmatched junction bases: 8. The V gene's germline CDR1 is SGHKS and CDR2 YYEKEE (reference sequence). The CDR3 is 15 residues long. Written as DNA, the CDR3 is TGTGCCAGCAGCCCCTCGACAGGGGGCCTTTACGAGCAGTACTTC. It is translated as CASSPSTGGLYEQYF.

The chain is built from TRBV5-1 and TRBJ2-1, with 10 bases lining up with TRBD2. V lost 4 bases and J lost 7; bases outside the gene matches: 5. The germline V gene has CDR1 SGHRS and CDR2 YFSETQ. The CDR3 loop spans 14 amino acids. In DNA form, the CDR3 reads TGCGCCAGCAGCCCAGGGACTAGCGTAAATGAGCAGTTCTTC. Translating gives CASSPGTSVNEQFF.

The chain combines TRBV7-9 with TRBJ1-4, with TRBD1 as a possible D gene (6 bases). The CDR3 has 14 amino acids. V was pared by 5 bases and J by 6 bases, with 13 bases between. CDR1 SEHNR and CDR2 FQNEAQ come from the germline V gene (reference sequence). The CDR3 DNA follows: TGTGCCAGCAGCCCCATGGGGGCTTATGAAAAACTGTTTTTT. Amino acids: CASSPMGAYEKLFF.